The T cell receptor beta chain described here comes from a study of blood T cells in healthy people across ages. Broader study findings: Unsorted PBMCs ruled out conclusive naive versus antigen-experienced comparison.

The V gene's germline CDR1 is GTSNPN and CDR2 SVGIG (reference sequence). The CDR3 loop spans 16 amino acids. Losses at the gene ends were 0 bases for V and 0 bases for J; bases not matched to a gene: 7. It was with a sample-barcoded 5' primer and a J-beta primer mix that a second PCR of about 6 to 12 cycles was run. In TCRdb, the 5' RACE reads were re-called with MiXCR into one record per CDR3 protein. There are around 1,900,000 distinct CDR3 sequences in the sample; about 39% occur only once, and 20% to 25% lies in the top ten. A word on this clonotype: What it recognizes is unknown.

The source material was blood. The receptor was isolated from a human donor in good health. The chain carries TRBV30 and TRBJ2-5, with TRBD2 matching 7 bases. The CDR3 loop reads CAWSVLERGYQETQYF. CDR3 sequence (DNA): TGTGCCTGGAGTGTACTAGAGCGGGGATACCAAGAGACCCAGTACTTC. The variable domain in full, completed from reference TRBV30 and TRBJ2-5, reads SQTIHQWPATLVQPVGSPLSLECTVEGTSNPNLYWYRQAAGRGLQLLFYSVGIGQISSEVPQNLSASRPQDRQFILSSKKLLLSDSGFYLCAWSVLERGYQETQYFGPGTRLLVL.